Below, 22 T cell receptor beta chains from the same sample are listed, as sequenced in a study of blood T cell repertoires in COVID-19. The assay was immunoSEQ multiplex PCR, and TCRdb's table has in-frame clones only and misses some. The sample comprises some 85,000 clones, 89% of which are singletons, and 8% to 9.5% rests with the top ten. Specimen: peripheral blood. The source of these receptors is a man in his fifties with acute or convalescent COVID-19.

This chain uses TRBV4-1 with TRBJ1-1; tentatively, D is TRBD1 (5 bases). The CDR3 extends over 12 amino acids. Germline V gene sequence: CDR1 MGHRA, CDR2 YSYEKL. Trimming shortened V by 1 base and J by 10 bases, and 10 bases separated the two germline ends. In DNA form, the CDR3 reads TGCGCCAGCAGCCAAGTAGGGGAACGAGCTTTCTTT. It yields the protein CASSQVGERAFF.

The chain joins TRBV28 to TRBJ1-5; unclear D gene. CDR1 MDHEN and CDR2 SYDVKM come from the germline V gene. V was cut by 5 bases and J by 0 bases, with 14 bases left in between. There are 16 residues in the CDR3. The CDR3 bases are TGTGCCAGCAGTCCCCCGCGGGTCCTTAGCAATCAGCCCCAGCATTTT. Its translation is CASSPPRVLSNQPQHF.

The chain employs TRBV5-1 and TRBJ2-5; D not certain. The V gene lost 4 bases and the J gene lost 5 bases, with 12 bases spanning the gap. The CDR3 loop spans 13 amino acids. Germline CDR1 SGHRS, CDR2 YFSETQ. CDR3 DNA sequence: TGCGCCAGCAGCGTAACTGATCTGGAGACCCAGTACTTC. This sequence encodes CASSVTDLETQYF.

V gene TRBV28 combines with J gene TRBJ1-4, with D possibly matching TRBD1 (5 bases). Trimming removed 10 bases from V and 8 bases from J, with 23 bases in between. This CDR3 has 15 residues. The germline CDR1 and CDR2 sequences are MDHEN and SYDVKM. The CDR3: CATHELTATGEKLFF. Written as DNA, the CDR3 is TGTGCCACCCACGAATTGACAGCTACAGGAGAAAAACTGTTTTTT.

DNA of the CDR3: TGTGCCAGCAGCCCCGGGACAGGAAGGGAGCAGCCCCAGCATTTT. Its protein is CASSPGTGREQPQHF. This chain links TRBV3-1 (or the pseudogene TRBV3-2) with TRBJ1-5, with 8 bases matching TRBD1. The CDR3 loop spans 15 amino acids. CDR1 and CDR2 from the germline V gene are LGHDT and YNNKEL (reference sequence). Losses at the gene ends were 4 bases for V and 7 bases for J; bases not matched to a gene: 9.

The chain employs TRBV15 and TRBJ1-3, with TRBD1 identical over 7 bases. The CDR3 loop spans 14 amino acids. The germline gives CDR1 LNHNV, CDR2 YYDKDF (reference sequence). V gave up 2 bases and J gave up 8 bases; unmatched junction bases: 6. As DNA, the CDR3 is TGTGCCACCAGCAGAACTGGACAGGCGGACACCATATATTTT. Translated, it gives CATSRTGQADTIYF.

This sequence joins TRBV23-1 and TRBJ2-5, with 9 bases lining up with TRBD1. TRBV23-1 is reported as an ORF; its role is uncertain. This CDR3 is built from 17 residues. V lost 2 bases and J lost 3; bases outside the gene matches: 10. The CDR3 nucleotides are TGCGCCAGCAGTCAACCCCGGACCGGGACAGGGAAAGAGACCCAGTACTTC. This encodes CASSQPRTGTGKETQYF.

The J gene is TRBJ1-2, the V gene TRBV6-5, with 7 bases that match TRBD1. Germline V gene data show CDR1 as MNHEY and CDR2 as SVGAGI. This CDR3 region has 15 residues. Trimming removed 2 bases from V and 3 bases from J; junction bases left unmatched: 6. The CDR3 region is CASSYRTGLHYGYTF. In DNA, the CDR3 is TGTGCCAGCAGTTACCGGACAGGTTTACACTATGGCTACACCTTC.

V usage is TRBV18 and J usage is TRBJ1-1; TRBD1 is a possible D gene (5 bases). The germline V gene encodes CDR1 KGHSH and CDR2 LQKENI. The CDR3 runs to 14 residues. The V and J ends lost 3 bases and 5 bases respectively, with 13 bases between them. The CDR3 protein is CASSPAGGGTEAFF. DNA of the CDR3: TGTGCCAGCTCACCCGCCGGCGGGGGGACTGAAGCTTTCTTT.

The chain has TRBV2 and TRBJ1-5; 10 bases are a match to TRBD1. V lost 1 base and J lost 6; bases outside the gene matches: 3. The CDR3 runs to 15 residues. Germline V gives CDR1 SNHLY, CDR2 FYNNEI. This chain's CDR3 is CASSEGQGAPQPQHF. Here the CDR3 DNA reads TGTGCCAGCAGTGAAGGACAGGGGGCGCCTCAGCCCCAGCATTTT.

The DNA of the CDR3 is TGTGCCAGCAGCCACCGACAGGGCCACGAGCAGTACTTC. Translating gives CASSHRQGHEQYF. This sequence joins TRBV5-4 and TRBJ2-7, with TRBD1 matching over 7 bases. Germline values: CDR1 SGHNT, CDR2 YYREEE (reference sequence). The trim removed 4 bases at V and 5 bases at J, leaving 6 bases unmatched. The CDR3 has 13 amino acids.

This rearrangement joins TRBV5-1 to TRBJ1-4; 9 positions match TRBD1. V shed 4 bases and J 5 bases; nucleotides not matched to a gene: 3. CDR1 is SGHRS, CDR2 YFSETQ, per germline. The CDR3 runs to 14 residues. This chain's CDR3 is CASSPGTGNEKLFF. The CDR3 bases are TGCGCCAGCAGCCCGGGGACAGGGAATGAAAAACTGTTTTTT.

The rearrangement uses TRBV7-8 and TRBJ2-6, with 8 positions matching TRBD1. The CDR3 loop spans 18 amino acids. V lost 5 bases, J lost 0 bases, and 9 bases stayed unmatched. Per germline, CDR1 SGHVS and CDR2 FQNEAQ. CDR3 nucleotide sequence: TGTGCCAGCAGCCCCCGGACAGGGTCACACTCTGGGGCCAACGTCCTGACTTTC. This sequence encodes CASSPRTGSHSGANVLTF.

This chain uses TRBV27 with TRBJ2-7; no clear D. The V end was cut by 5 bases, the J end by 1 base, with 9 bases between. Germline V gene lookup returns CDR1 MNHEY and CDR2 SMNVEV (reference sequence). This CDR3 spans 13 amino acids. The CDR3 region has the DNA TGTGCCAGCAGTCCGAGGAGATCCTACGAGCAGTACTTC. It encodes CASSPRRSYEQYF.

CDR3 amino acids: CASSRDRGNTGELFF. The DNA of the CDR3 is TGCGCCAGCAGCCGGGACAGGGGTAACACCGGGGAGCTGTTTTTT. The chain uses TRBV5-1 and TRBJ2-2, with 10 bases matching TRBD1. This CDR3 region has 15 residues. After removal of 4 bases from V and 2 bases from J, the junction contained 2 bases not matched to a gene. Germline assignment: CDR1 SGHRS and CDR2 YFSETQ.

The gene calls are TRBV3-1 (or the pseudogene TRBV3-2) and TRBJ1-2; D call uncertain. The CDR3 length is 14 residues. Germline V gene sequence: CDR1 LGHDT, CDR2 YNNKEL (reference sequence). Trimming pared 2 bases from V and 4 bases from J, leaving 11 bases between. CDR3 residues: CASSQQDGIYGYTF. CDR3 sequence (DNA): TGTGCCAGCAGCCAACAGGACGGGATCTATGGCTACACCTTC.

The V gene is TRBV19, the J gene TRBJ1-5, with no clear D. Germline loops: CDR1 LNHDA, CDR2 SQIVND (reference sequence). Between the trimmed V and J ends, which lost 4 bases and 9 bases, there was a span of 10 bases. The CDR3 is made up of 12 amino acids. Written as DNA, the CDR3 is TGTGCCAGTAGTACGCCAGAAAGGCCCCAGCATTTT. This encodes CASSTPERPQHF.

This rearrangement joins TRBV3-1 (or the pseudogene TRBV3-2) to TRBJ1-2; D is ambiguous. From germline, CDR1 is LGHDT and CDR2 YNNKEL (reference sequence). The length of the CDR3 is 14 residues. Trimming removed 4 bases at V and 4 bases at J, with 13 bases between. As DNA, the CDR3 is TGTGCCAGCAGCCCCCAGTCCGCATCCTATGGCTACACCTTC. Its translation is CASSPQSASYGYTF.

This clone was observed once. The V gene is TRBV6-5, the J gene TRBJ1-3; no reliable D call. CDR3 size: 14 residues. V lost 5 bases and J lost 3, with 11 bases in between. Germline V CDR1 and CDR2: MNHEY, SVGAGI. CDR3: CASSIAGLGNTIYF. The CDR3 DNA follows: TGTGCCAGCAGTATAGCGGGCCTTGGAAACACCATATATTTT.

This chain uses TRBV6-5 with TRBJ1-6; D gene ambiguous. Germline V gene lookup returns CDR1 MNHEY and CDR2 SVGAGI. V lost 2 bases and J 10 bases, leaving 9 bases between the germline ends. CDR3 length equals 13 residues. The CDR3, as DNA: TGTGCCAGCAGTTACGGCCCGGGATCACCCCTCCACTTT. Translation: CASSYGPGSPLHF.

The chain joins TRBV3-1 (or the pseudogene TRBV3-2) to TRBJ1-6, with D tentatively TRBD1 (5 bases). The CDR3 has 12 residues. Germline-derived CDR1 and CDR2 are LGHDT and YNNKEL (reference sequence). The V and J ends lost 5 bases and 17 bases respectively, with 16 bases between them. The DNA of the CDR3 is TGTGCCAGCAGCTCAGACAGTAGGAGTATCCACTTT. This gives the protein CASSSDSRSIHF.

This chain links TRBV28 with TRBJ1-5; the match to TRBD1 covers 10 bases. From germline, CDR1 is MDHEN and CDR2 SYDVKM. This CDR3 is built from 15 residues. J gave up 6 bases and V 5 bases, and 7 bases lay outside the gene matches. The CDR3 coding sequence is TGTGCCAGCAGTACACCCGGGACAGGGGTTCAGCCCCAGCATTTT. Protein: CASSTPGTGVQPQHF.